Shown below are 17 T cell receptor beta chains from a single sample sequenced in a study of T cell changes during pregnancy in multiple sclerosis. Here immunoSEQ multiplex PCR was the method, and the copy in TCRdb shows in-frame clones only, minus some. The sample lists around 40,000 clones, 80% to 90% occurring once. Here the sequenced sample was CD4+ T cells from peripheral blood mononuclear cells, taken in the first trimester of pregnancy. All receptors derive from a female donor with multiple sclerosis, enrolled in a pregnancy study.

The chain has TRBV6-5 and TRBJ2-1; 9 positions match TRBD2. This CDR3 contains 16 residues. Germline-derived CDR1 and CDR2 are MNHEY and SVGAGI. Trimming cost V 0 bases and J 3 bases; bases outside gene matches: 3. This chain's CDR3 is CASSYSSGGLYNEQFF. The DNA for the CDR3 is TGTGCCAGCAGTTACTCTAGCGGGGGACTCTACAATGAGCAGTTCTTC.

CDR3 DNA: TGTGCCAGCAGAATAACCGGGGAGATGAACACTGAAGCTTTCTTT. It yields the protein CASRITGEMNTEAFF. The chain carries TRBV28 and TRBJ1-1; D is unclear. This CDR3 is 15 amino acids long. The V gene lost 6 bases and the J gene lost 0 bases, with 14 bases spanning the gap. Per the germline V gene, CDR1 is MDHEN and CDR2 is SYDVKM.

The chain carries TRBV27 and TRBJ2-2; 7 positions match TRBD2. The CDR3 is 14 amino acids. Germline lookup yields CDR1 MNHEY and CDR2 SMNVEV (reference sequence). Trimming took 2 bases from V and 7 from J; bases not matched to a gene: 4. CDR3 in DNA: TGTGCCAGCAGTTTAAGGCTAGCGGTCGGGGAGCTGTTTTTT. It is translated as CASSLRLAVGELFF.

The rearrangement links TRBV7-8 to TRBJ2-1, with TRBD2 as a possible D gene (6 bases). The V and J ends lost 0 bases and 3 bases respectively, with 15 bases between them. The CDR3 is made up of 17 amino acids. The germline V gene encodes CDR1 SGHVS and CDR2 FQNEAQ. The CDR3 is CASSLAGGGGVYNEQFF. The CDR3 bases are TGTGCCAGCAGCTTAGCCGGAGGAGGAGGGGTCTACAATGAGCAGTTCTTC.

The rearrangement joins TRBV11-3 to TRBJ2-2; no clear D. The CDR3 has 13 residues. Germline-derived CDR1 and CDR2 are SGHNT and YENEEA. V was trimmed by 4 bases and J by 3 bases, leaving 6 bases between them. This chain's CDR3 is CASSSPYTGELFF. The CDR3 coding sequence is TGTGCCAGCAGCTCCCCTTACACCGGGGAGCTGTTTTTT.

Only a few counts were recorded for this clone. The chain joins TRBV2 to TRBJ1-2; 7 bases map to TRBD1. The CDR3 runs 14 residues. Germline CDR1 reads SNHLY; CDR2 reads FYNNEI. V shed 7 bases and J 4 bases; nucleotides not matched to a gene: 9. CDR3 DNA: TGTGCCAGCATACGACAGGGAAACCTCTATGGCTACACCTTC. This translates into CASIRQGNLYGYTF.

The chain has TRBV19 and TRBJ1-1; the D gene is possibly TRBD1 (5 bases). The CDR3 has 15 residues. V lost 0 bases, J lost 4 bases, and 12 bases lay in between. Germline V lookup: CDR1 LNHDA, CDR2 SQIVND (reference sequence). The CDR3 sequence is CASSIDVRGGTEAFF. The CDR3 DNA reads TGTGCCAGTAGTATAGATGTCCGGGGGGGCACTGAAGCTTTCTTT.

This clone was counted a few times. The J gene is TRBJ1-1, the V gene TRBV2; D possibly corresponds to TRBD1 (5 bases). Trimming left V 6 bases short and J 7 bases short, with 9 bases between. The CDR3 length is 11 residues. Germline V gives CDR1 SNHLY, CDR2 FYNNEI. Here the CDR3 reads CASSPQGEAFF. The CDR3 coding sequence is TGTGCCAGCAGCCCTCAGGGTGAAGCTTTCTTT.

The V call is TRBV5-1, the J call TRBJ2-1, with 9 bases lining up with TRBD2. After removal of 4 bases from V and 7 bases from J, the junction contained 9 bases not matched to a gene. From germline, CDR1 is SGHRS and CDR2 YFSETQ. This CDR3 spans 15 amino acids. The CDR3 DNA reads TGCGCCAGCAGCCCCTGGACTAGCGACAGGAATGAGCAGTTCTTC. Amino acid sequence: CASSPWTSDRNEQFF.

This clone was seen a single time. The CDR3 spells CASRFTGLANEKLFF. The CDR3 DNA is TGTGCCAGCAGGTTCACAGGGTTAGCTAATGAAAAACTGTTTTTT. This sequence joins TRBV6-5 and TRBJ1-4, with a weak D call TRBD1 (6 bases). Trimming left V 6 bases short and J 3 bases short, with 14 bases between. The CDR3 is 15 amino acids. Looked up from germline, CDR1 is MNHEY and CDR2 is SVGAGI.

This clone was observed a few times. The chain links TRBV10-3 to TRBJ1-1; D perhaps matches TRBD1 (5 bases). Germline V lookup: CDR1 ENHRY, CDR2 SYGVKD. V lost 10 bases, J lost 6 bases, and 12 bases lay in between. The CDR3 is 11 residues long. CDR3 protein: CASQWGAEAFF. As DNA, the CDR3 is TGTGCCAGCCAGTGGGGGGCTGAAGCTTTCTTT.

The sample holds many counts of this clone. This sample includes further DNA sequences coding for the same CDR3. V gene TRBV6-1 combines with J gene TRBJ2-7, with TRBD2 identical over 12 bases. V trimming: 8 bases; J trimming: 7 bases; junction bases outside the gene matches: 6. The CDR3 runs 13 residues. Germline V gene data show CDR1 as MNHNS and CDR2 as SASEGT. The CDR3 bases are TGTGCCAGCTTGACTAGCGGGAGAGGGGAGCAGTACTTC. Translating it yields CASLTSGRGEQYF.

The chain is built from TRBV30 and TRBJ1-1, with D perhaps TRBD1 (6 bases). Trimming took 2 bases from V and 0 from J, leaving 10 bases between them. The CDR3 is 14 amino acids. Germline V gives CDR1 GTSNPN, CDR2 SVGIG (reference sequence). CDR3 loop: CAWSSGTLNTEAFF. The CDR3 coding sequence is TGTGCCTGGAGTTCCGGGACATTGAACACTGAAGCTTTCTTT. Combining the CDR3 with reference TRBV30 and TRBJ1-1 gives the whole variable domain SQTIHQWPATLVQPVGSPLSLECTVEGTSNPNLYWYRQAAGRGLQLLFYSVGIGQISSEVPQNLSASRPQDRQFILSSKKLLLSDSGFYLCAWSSGTLNTEAFFGQGTRLTVV.

The V call is TRBV5-6, the J call TRBJ1-5, with a weak D call TRBD1 (6 bases). V shed 2 bases and J shed 6 bases, with 12 bases lying between them. The CDR3 has 14 residues. Germline V lookup: CDR1 SGHDT, CDR2 YYEEEE. The CDR3 DNA sequence: TGTGCCAGCAGCTTTACAGGGAAGAGTCAGCCCCAGCATTTT. Its translation is CASSFTGKSQPQHF.

The gene calls are TRBV5-5 and TRBJ2-5; TRBD1 is a possible D gene (6 bases). Germline V gene data show CDR1 as SGHKS and CDR2 as YYEKEE (reference sequence). The ends were cut back, 2 bases at V and 5 bases at J, with 10 bases in the middle. The CDR3 spans 13 residues. The CDR3 spells CASSLQGLETQYF. The CDR3 coding sequence is TGTGCCAGCAGCTTACAGGGTCTGGAGACCCAGTACTTC.

This sequence joins TRBV28 and TRBJ1-1, with D perhaps matching TRBD1 (5 bases). The germline V and J ends were trimmed by 4 bases and 1 base, with 13 bases remaining between them. Germline V gene data show CDR1 as MDHEN and CDR2 as SYDVKM. There are 15 residues in the CDR3. The CDR3 protein is CASSWTLRGNTEAFF. The CDR3, as DNA: TGTGCCAGCAGTTGGACCCTTAGGGGGAACACTGAAGCTTTCTTT.

This clone was counted a single time. This chain joins TRBV6-1 and TRBJ1-2; 9 positions match TRBD1. CDR1 is MNHNS and CDR2 is SASEGT in the germline V gene. The CDR3 contains 15 residues. The V gene end was trimmed by 4 bases and the J gene end by 2 bases; junction bases not matched to a gene: 5. The CDR3 DNA sequence: TGTGCCAGCAGTGTACAGGGGGCGCTCAACTATGGCTACACCTTC. Its protein product is CASSVQGALNYGYTF.